These 4 T cell receptor beta chains were sequenced from one sample in a study of neurological immune-mediated disorders. TCRdb called the 5' RACE reads again in MiXCR, with one record for every CDR3 protein. Among more than 40,000 distinct CDR3 sequences listed, approximately 15% were seen once. Sequenced: CD4+ T cells from blood. These receptors came from a woman aged 55-70 years with HTLV-1-associated myelopathy (HAM/TSP).

This clonotype was found many times. The rearrangement joins TRBV5-1 to TRBJ2-7, with 11 bases fitting TRBD2. V shed 5 bases, J shed 3 bases, and the junction held 7 bases outside the gene matches. Germline V gene sequence: CDR1 SGHRS, CDR2 YFSETQ. This CDR3 has 15 residues. Here the CDR3 DNA reads TGCGCCAGCAGGGAGGGCCTAGCGGGGGGCTACGAGCAGTACTTC. Its protein is CASREGLAGGYEQYF. Drawing the rest from reference TRBV5-1 and TRBJ2-7, the complete variable domain is KAGVTQTPRYLIKTRGQQVTLSCSPISGHRSVSWYQQTPGQGLQFLFEYFSETQRNKGNFPGRFSGRQFSNSRSEMNVSTLELGDSALYLCASREGLAGGYEQYFGPGTRLTVT.

This clonotype was recorded many times. The chain has TRBV27 and TRBJ1-4; tentative D call: TRBD1 (5 bases). Between the trimmed V and J ends, which lost 0 bases and 7 bases, there was a span of 9 bases. The CDR3 loop spans 14 amino acids. Looked up from germline, CDR1 is MNHEY and CDR2 is SMNVEV (reference sequence). The CDR3 protein is CASSLSQGGEKLFF. In nucleotides, the CDR3 is TGTGCCAGCAGTTTATCGCAGGGTGGTGAAAAACTGTTTTTT.

This clonotype was seen ten or more times. The chain uses TRBV6-5 and TRBJ1-1, with TRBD1 matching over 7 bases. CDR1 MNHEY and CDR2 SVGAGI come from the germline V gene. CDR3 size: 11 residues. The V gene end was trimmed by 7 bases and the J gene end by 10 bases; junction bases not matched to a gene: 6. The CDR3 DNA reads as TGTGCCAGCACCTCCAGGGACAGAGCTTTCTTT. Amino acids: CASTSRDRAFF.

This clonotype was found many times. V and J are TRBV5-1 and TRBJ2-3; 10 bases are shared with TRBD2. Germline assignment: CDR1 SGHRS and CDR2 YFSETQ. The V gene end was trimmed by 4 bases and the J gene end by 2 bases; junction bases not matched to a gene: 7. The CDR3 loop spans 16 amino acids. CDR3 loop: CASSPPGLANTDTQYF. The CDR3 DNA reads TGCGCCAGCAGCCCCCCGGGACTAGCGAACACAGATACGCAGTATTTT. The full variable domain, rest sourced from reference TRBV5-1 and TRBJ2-3, is KAGVTQTPRYLIKTRGQQVTLSCSPISGHRSVSWYQQTPGQGLQFLFEYFSETQRNKGNFPGRFSGRQFSNSRSEMNVSTLELGDSALYLCASSPPGLANTDTQYFGPGTRLTVL.